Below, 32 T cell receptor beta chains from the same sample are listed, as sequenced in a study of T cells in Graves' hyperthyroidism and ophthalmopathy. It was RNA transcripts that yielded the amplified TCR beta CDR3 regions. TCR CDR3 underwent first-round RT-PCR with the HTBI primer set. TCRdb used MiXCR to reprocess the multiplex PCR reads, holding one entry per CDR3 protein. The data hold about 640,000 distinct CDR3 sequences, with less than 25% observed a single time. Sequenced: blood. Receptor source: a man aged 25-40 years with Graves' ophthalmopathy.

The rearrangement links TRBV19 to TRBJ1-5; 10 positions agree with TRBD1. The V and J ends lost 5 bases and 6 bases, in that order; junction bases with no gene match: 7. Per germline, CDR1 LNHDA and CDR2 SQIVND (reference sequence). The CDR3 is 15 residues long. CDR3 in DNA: TGTGCCAGTAGTGTCGGGACAGGGGTTGCTCAGCCCCAGCATTTT. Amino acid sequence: CASSVGTGVAQPQHF.

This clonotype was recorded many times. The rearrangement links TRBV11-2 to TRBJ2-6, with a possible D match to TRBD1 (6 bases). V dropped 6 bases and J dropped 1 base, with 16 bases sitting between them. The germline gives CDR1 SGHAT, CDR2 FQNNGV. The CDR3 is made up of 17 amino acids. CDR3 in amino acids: CASRMGRGGSGANVLTF. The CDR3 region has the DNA TGTGCCAGCAGAATGGGCAGGGGCGGATCTGGGGCCAACGTCCTGACTTTC.

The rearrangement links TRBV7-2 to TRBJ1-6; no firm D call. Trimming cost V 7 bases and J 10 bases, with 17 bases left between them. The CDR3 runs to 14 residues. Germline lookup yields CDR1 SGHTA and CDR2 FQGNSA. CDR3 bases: TGTGCCAGCACCAAAGGAGTTTTCGGGTCACCCCTCCACTTT. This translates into CASTKGVFGSPLHF.

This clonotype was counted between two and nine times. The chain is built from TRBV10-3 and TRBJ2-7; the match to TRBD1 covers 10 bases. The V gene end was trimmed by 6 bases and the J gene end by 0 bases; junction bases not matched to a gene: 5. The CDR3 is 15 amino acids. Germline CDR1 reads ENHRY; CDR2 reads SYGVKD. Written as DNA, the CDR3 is TGTGCCATCAGGGGGGACAGGGGCCCCTCCTACGAGCAGTACTTC. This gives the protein CAIRGDRGPSYEQYF.

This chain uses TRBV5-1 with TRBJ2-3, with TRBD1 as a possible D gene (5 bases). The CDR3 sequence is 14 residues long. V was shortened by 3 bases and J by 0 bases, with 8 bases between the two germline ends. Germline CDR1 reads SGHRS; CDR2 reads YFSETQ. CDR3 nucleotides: TGCGCCAGCAGCTCGAAGGGGAGCACAGATACGCAGTATTTT. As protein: CASSSKGSTDTQYF.

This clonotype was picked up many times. The CDR3 bases are TGCAGTGCTAGGGGGGCCCTTGGAAACACCATATATTTT. It specifies CSARGALGNTIYF. J is TRBJ1-3 and V is TRBV20-1, with a possible D match to TRBD1 (6 bases). The CDR3 totals 13 residues. Per germline, CDR1 DFQATT and CDR2 SNEGSKA (reference sequence). V was cut by 3 bases and J by 3 bases, with 9 bases left in between.

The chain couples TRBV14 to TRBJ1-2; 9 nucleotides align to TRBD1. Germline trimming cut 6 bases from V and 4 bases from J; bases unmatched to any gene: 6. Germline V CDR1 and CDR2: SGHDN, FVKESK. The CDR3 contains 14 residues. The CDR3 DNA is TGTGCCAGCAGACCGACAGGGGGAAGCTATGGCTACACCTTC. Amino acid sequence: CASRPTGGSYGYTF.

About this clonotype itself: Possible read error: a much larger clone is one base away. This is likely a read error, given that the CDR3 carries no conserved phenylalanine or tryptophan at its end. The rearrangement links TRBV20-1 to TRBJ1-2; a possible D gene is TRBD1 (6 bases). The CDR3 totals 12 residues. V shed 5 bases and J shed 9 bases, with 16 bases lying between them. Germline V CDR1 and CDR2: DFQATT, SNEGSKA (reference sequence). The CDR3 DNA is TGCAGTGCTCTCCCGGGGGGCTCTAGCTACACCCTC. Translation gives CSALPGGSSYTL.

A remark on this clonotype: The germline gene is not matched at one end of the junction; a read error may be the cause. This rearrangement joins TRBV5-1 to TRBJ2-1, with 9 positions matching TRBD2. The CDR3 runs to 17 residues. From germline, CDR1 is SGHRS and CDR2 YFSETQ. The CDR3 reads CASGIAGVGPSYNEQFF. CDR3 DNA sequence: TGTGCCAGCGGTATAGCGGGAGTGGGGCCCTCCTACAATGAGCAGTTCTTC.

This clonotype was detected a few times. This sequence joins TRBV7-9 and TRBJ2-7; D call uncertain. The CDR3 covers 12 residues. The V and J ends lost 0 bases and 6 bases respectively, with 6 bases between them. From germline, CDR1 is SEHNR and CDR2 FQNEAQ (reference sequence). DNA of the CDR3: TGTGCCAGCAGCTTAGCTCTACTCGAGCAGTACTTC. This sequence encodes CASSLALLEQYF.

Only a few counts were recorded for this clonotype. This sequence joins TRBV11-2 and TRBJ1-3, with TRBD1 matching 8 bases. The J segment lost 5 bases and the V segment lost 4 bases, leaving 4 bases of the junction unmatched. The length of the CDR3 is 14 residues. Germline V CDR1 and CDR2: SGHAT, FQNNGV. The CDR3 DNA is TGTGCCAGCAGCTCAAACAGGGGGAGAAACACCATATATTTT. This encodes CASSSNRGRNTIYF.

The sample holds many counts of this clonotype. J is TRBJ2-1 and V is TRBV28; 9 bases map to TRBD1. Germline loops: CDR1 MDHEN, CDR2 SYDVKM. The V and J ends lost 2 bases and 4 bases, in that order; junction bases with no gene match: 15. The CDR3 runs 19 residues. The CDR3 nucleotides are TGTGCCAGCAGTTTACCGGGACAGGGAGTCGCGCAGACGTACAATGAGCAGTTCTTC. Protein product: CASSLPGQGVAQTYNEQFF.

CDR3 amino acids: CASKRGLNRGNTEAFF. CDR3 nucleotide sequence: TGTGCCAGTAAGAGGGGGCTCAACAGGGGGAACACTGAAGCTTTCTTT. The chain combines TRBV19 with TRBJ1-1, with 7 bases aligning to TRBD1. The trim removed 7 bases at V and 1 base at J, leaving 12 bases unmatched. The germline gives CDR1 LNHDA, CDR2 SQIVND (reference sequence). The CDR3 is 16 amino acids.

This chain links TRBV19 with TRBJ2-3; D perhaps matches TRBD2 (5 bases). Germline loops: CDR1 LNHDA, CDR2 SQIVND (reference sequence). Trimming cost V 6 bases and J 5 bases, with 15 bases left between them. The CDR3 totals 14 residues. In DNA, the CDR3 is TGTGCCAGTAGCAGCGGAAGGTATGGAGATACGCAGTATTTT. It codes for CASSSGRYGDTQYF.

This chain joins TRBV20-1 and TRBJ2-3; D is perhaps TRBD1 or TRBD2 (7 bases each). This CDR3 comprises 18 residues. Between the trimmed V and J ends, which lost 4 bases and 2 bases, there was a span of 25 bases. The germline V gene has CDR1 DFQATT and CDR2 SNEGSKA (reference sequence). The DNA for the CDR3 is TGCAGTGCTAAATTGCGGTGGGGGGGGGACAGCCCCACAGATACGCAGTATTTT. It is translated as CSAKLRWGGDSPTDTQYF.

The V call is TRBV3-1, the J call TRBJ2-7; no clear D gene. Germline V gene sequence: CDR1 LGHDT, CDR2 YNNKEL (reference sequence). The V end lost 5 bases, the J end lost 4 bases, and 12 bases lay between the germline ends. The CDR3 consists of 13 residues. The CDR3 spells CASSYIDRYEQYF. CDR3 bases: TGTGCCAGCAGCTATATTGATAGATACGAGCAGTACTTC.

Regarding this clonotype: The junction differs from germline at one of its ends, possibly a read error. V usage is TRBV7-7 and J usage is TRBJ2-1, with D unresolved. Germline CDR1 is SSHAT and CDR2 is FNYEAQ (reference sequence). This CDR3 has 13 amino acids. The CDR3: CASSLRLGNEQFF. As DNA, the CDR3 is TGTGCTAGCAGCCTTAGGTTGGGCAATGAGCAGTTCTTC.

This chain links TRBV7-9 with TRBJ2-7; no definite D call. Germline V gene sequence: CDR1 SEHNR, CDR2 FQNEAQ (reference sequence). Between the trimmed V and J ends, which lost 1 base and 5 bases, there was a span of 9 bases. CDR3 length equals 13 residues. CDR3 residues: CASSLVWNNEQYF. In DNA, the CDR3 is TGTGCCAGCAGCTTAGTGTGGAACAACGAGCAGTACTTC.

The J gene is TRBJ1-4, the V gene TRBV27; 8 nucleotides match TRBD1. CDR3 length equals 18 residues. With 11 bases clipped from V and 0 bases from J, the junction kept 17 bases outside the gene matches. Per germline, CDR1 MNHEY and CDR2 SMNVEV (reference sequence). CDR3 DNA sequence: TGTGCCTGCATAACCCGGGACAGGAAAGTTGCAACTAATGAAAAACTGTTTTTT. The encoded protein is CACITRDRKVATNEKLFF.

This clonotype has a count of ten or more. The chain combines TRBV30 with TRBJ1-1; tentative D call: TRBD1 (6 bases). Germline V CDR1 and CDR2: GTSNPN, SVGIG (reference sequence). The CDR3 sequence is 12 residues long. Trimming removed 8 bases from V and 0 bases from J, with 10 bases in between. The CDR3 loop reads CAGGRLNTEAFF. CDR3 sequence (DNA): TGTGCCGGGGGCCGGCTGAACACTGAAGCTTTCTTT.

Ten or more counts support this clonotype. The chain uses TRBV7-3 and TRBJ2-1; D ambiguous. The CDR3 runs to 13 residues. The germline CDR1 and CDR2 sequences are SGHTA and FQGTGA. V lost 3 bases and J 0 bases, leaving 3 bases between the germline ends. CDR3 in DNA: TGTGCCAGCAGCTTTGACTCCTACAATGAGCAGTTCTTC. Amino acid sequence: CASSFDSYNEQFF.

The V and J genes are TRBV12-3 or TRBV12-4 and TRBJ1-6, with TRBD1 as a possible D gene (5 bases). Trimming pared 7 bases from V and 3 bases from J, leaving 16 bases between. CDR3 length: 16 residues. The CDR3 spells CASKTTGNFYNSPLHF. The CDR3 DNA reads TGTGCCAGCAAAACTACAGGCAACTTCTATAATTCACCCCTCCACTTT.

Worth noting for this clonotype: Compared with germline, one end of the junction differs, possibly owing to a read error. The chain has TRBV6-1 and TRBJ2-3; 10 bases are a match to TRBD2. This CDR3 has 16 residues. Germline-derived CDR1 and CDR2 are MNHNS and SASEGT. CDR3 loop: CASSQAGGGSTDTQYF. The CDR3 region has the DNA TGTGCCAGCAGTCAAGCGGGAGGGGGAAGCACAGATACGCAGTATTTT.

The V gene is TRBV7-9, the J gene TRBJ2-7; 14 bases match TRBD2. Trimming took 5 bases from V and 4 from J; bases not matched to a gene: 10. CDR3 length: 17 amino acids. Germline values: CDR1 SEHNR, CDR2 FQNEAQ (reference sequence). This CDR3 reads CASSQGLAGAGTYEQYF. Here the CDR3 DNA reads TGTGCCAGCAGCCAGGGACTAGCGGGAGCGGGAACTTACGAGCAGTACTTC.

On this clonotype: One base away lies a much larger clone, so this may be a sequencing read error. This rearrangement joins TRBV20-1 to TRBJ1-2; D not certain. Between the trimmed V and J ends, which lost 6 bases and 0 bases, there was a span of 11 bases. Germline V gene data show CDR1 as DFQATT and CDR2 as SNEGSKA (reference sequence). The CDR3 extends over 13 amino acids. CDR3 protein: CSATAPSNYGYTF. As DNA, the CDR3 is TGCAGTGCGACGGCCCCGTCTAACTATGGCTACACCTTC.

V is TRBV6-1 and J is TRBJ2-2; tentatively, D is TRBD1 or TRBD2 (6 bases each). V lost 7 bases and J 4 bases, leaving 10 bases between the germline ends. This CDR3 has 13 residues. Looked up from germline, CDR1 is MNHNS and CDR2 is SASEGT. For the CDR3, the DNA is TGTGCCAGCAACGGGGGCCGCACCGGGGAGCTGTTTTTT. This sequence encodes CASNGGRTGELFF.

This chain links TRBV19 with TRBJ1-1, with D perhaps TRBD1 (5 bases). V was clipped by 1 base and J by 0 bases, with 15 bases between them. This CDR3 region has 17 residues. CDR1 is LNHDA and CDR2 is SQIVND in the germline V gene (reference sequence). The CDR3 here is CASSIVRGFGMNTEAFF. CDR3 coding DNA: TGTGCCAGTAGTATAGTGAGGGGATTCGGGATGAACACTGAAGCTTTCTTT. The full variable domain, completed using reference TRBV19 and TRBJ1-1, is DGGITQSPKYLFRKEGQNVTLSCEQNLNHDAMYWYRQDPGQGLRLIYYSQIVNDFQKGDIAEGYSVSREKKESFPLTVTSAQKNPTAFYLCASSIVRGFGMNTEAFFGQGTRLTVV.

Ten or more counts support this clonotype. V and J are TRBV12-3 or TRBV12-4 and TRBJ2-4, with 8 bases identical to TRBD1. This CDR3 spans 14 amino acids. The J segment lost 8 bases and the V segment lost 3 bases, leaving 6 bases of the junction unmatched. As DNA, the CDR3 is TGTGCCAGCAGTTTTAGACAGGGGTGGGACATTCAGTACTTC. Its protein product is CASSFRQGWDIQYF.

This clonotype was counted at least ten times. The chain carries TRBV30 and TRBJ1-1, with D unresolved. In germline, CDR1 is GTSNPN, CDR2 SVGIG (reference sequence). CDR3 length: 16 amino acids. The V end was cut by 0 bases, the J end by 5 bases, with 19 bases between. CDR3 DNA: TGTGCCTGGAGTGTAGGGCTCATTCCGGGAGGGACTGAAGCTTTCTTT. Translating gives CAWSVGLIPGGTEAFF. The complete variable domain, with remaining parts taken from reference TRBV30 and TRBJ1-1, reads SQTIHQWPATLVQPVGSPLSLECTVEGTSNPNLYWYRQAAGRGLQLLFYSVGIGQISSEVPQNLSASRPQDRQFILSSKKLLLSDSGFYLCAWSVGLIPGGTEAFFGQGTRLTVV.

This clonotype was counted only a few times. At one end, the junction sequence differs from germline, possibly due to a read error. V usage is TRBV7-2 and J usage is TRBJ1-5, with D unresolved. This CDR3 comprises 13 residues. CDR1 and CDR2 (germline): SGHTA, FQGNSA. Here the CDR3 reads CVSSSGRNQPQHF. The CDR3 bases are TGTGTCAGCAGCTCCGGACGTAACCAGCCCCAGCATTTT. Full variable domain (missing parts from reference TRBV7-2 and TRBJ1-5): GAGVSQSPSNKVTEKGKDVELRCDPISGHTALYWYRQSLGQGLEFLIYFQGNSAPDKSGLPSDRFSAERTGGSVSTLTIQRTQQEDSAVYLCVSSSGRNQPQHFGDGTRLSIL.

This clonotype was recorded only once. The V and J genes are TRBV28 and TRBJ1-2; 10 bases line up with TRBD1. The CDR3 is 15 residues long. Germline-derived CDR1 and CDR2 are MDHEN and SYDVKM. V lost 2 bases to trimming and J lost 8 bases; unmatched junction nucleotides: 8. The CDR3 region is CASSLGDRGRGGYTF. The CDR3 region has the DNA TGTGCCAGCAGTTTAGGCGACAGGGGGCGAGGGGGCTACACCTTC.

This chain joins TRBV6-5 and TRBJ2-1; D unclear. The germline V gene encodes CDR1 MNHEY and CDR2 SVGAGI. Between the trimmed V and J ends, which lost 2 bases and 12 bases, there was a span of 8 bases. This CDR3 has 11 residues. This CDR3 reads CASSYRSAQFF. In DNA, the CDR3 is TGTGCCAGCAGTTACCGTAGTGCGCAGTTCTTC.